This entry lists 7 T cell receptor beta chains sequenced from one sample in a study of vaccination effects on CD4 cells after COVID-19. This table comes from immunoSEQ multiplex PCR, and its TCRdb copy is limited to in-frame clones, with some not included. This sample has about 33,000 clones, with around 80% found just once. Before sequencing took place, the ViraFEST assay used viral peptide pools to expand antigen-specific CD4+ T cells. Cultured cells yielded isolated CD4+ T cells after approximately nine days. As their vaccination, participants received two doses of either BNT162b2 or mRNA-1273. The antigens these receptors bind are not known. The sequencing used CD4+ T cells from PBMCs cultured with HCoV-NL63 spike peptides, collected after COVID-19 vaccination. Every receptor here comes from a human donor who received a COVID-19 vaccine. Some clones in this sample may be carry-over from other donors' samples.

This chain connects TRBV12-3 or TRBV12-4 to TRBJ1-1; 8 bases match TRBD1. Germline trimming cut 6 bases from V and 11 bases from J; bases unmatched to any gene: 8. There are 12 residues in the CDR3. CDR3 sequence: CASSPGTGDAFF. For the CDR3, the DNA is TGTGCCAGCAGCCCCGGGACAGGTGACGCTTTCTTT.

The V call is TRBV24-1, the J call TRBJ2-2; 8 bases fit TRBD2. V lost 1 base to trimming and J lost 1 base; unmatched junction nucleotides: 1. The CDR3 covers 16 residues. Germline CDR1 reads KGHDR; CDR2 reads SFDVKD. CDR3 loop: CATSDLSGGNTGELFF. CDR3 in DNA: TGTGCCACCAGTGATTTAAGCGGGGGGAACACCGGGGAGCTGTTTTTT.

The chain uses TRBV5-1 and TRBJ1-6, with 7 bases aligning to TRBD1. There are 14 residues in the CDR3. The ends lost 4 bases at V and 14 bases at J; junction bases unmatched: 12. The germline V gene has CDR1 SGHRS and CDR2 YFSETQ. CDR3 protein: CASSTGTAPSTLHF. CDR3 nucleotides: TGCGCCAGCAGCACCGGGACAGCCCCCTCTACCCTCCACTTT.

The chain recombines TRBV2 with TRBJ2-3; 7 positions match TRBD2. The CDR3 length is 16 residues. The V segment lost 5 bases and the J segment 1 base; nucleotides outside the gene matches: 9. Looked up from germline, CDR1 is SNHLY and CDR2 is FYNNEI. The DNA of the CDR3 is TGTGCCAGCAGTTGGAGACTAGCCGGCGGCACAGATACGCAGTATTTT. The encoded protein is CASSWRLAGGTDTQYF.

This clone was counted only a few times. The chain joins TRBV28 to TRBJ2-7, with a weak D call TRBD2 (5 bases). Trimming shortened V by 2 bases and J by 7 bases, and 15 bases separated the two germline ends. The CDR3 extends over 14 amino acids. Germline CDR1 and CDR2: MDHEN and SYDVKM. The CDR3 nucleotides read TGTGCCAGCAGTTTAGGCGGGTTTACGGTAGAGCAGTACGTC. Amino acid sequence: CASSLGGFTVEQYV.

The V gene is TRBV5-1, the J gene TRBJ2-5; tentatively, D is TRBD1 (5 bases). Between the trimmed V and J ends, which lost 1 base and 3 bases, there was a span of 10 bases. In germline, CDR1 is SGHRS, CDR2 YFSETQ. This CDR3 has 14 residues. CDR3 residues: CASSLRAGKETQYF. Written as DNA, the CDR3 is TGCGCCAGCAGCTTGCGGGCAGGGAAAGAGACCCAGTACTTC.

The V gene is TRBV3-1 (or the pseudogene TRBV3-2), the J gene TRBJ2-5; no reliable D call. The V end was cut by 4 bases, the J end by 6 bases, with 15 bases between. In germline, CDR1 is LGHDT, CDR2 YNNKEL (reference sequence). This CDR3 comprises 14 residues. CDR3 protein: CASSRAAGPQTQYF. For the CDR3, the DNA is TGTGCCAGCAGCCGGGCCGCCGGTCCACAGACCCAGTACTTC.